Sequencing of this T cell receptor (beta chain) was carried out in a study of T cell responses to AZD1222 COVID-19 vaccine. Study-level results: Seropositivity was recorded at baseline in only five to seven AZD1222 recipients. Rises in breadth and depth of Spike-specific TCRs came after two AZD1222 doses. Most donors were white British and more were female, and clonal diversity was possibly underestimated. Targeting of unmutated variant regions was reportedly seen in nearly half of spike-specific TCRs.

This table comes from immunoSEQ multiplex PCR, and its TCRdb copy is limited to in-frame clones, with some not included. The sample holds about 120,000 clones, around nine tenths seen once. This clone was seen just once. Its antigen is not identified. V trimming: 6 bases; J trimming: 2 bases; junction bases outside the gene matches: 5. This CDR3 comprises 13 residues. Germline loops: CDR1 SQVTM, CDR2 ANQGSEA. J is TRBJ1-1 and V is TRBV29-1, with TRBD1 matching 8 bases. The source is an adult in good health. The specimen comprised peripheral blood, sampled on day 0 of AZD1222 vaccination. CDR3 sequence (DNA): TGCAGCGTAGGGACAGGTCTTAACACTGAAGCTTTCTTT. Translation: CSVGTGLNTEAFF.